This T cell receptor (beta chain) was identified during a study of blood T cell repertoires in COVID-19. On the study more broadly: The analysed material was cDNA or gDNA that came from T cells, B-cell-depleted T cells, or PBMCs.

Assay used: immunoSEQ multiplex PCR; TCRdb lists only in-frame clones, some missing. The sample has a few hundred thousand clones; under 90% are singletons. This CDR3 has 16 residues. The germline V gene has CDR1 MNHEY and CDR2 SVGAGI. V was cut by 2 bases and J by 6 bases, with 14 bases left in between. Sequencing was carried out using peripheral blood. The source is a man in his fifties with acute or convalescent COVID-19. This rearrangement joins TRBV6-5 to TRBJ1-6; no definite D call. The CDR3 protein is CASSYNYFKFNSPLHF. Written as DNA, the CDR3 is TGTGCCAGCAGTTACAACTACTTTAAGTTTAATTCACCCCTCCACTTT.